Shown below are 30 T cell receptor beta chains from a single sample sequenced in a study of Tregs in tolerant kidney transplant recipients. The table came from immunoSEQ multiplex PCR; TCRdb's copy has only in-frame clones and leaves some out. The table lists around 33,000 clones, with around 15% in the top ten. Sequencing was performed on CD8+ T cells from blood, taken before the transplant. The receptors stem from a human donor who received a combined kidney and bone marrow transplant.

A word on this clone: The sequence runs out 3 residues before the end of the CDR3; the remainder is reconstructed from the germline J gene. V and J are TRBV2 and TRBJ2-7; TRBD2 matches at 9 bases. Per germline, CDR1 SNHLY and CDR2 FYNNEI. The CDR3 length is 14 residues. Trimming removed 7 bases from V and 3 bases from J; junction bases left unmatched: 7. The covered CDR3 bases are TGTGCCAGCAATAGCGGGAGTTGGGTCTACGAG. It specifies CASNSGSWVYE. In full, the CDR3 is CASNSGSWVYEQYF.

Of note for this clone: The read halts 3 residues ahead of the CDR3 end, with the missing end drawn from the germline J gene. The V gene is TRBV19, the J gene TRBJ1-5, with D possibly TRBD1 on 5 matching bases. CDR1 and CDR2 from the germline V gene are LNHDA and SQIVND (reference sequence). There are 14 residues in the CDR3. V was pared by 9 bases and J by 4 bases, with 16 bases between. CDR3 amino acids: CASSLAGRNQPQHF. CDR3 bases read: TGTGCCAGCTCCCTGGCAGGGCGAAATCAGCCC. The variable domain in full, completed from reference TRBV19 and TRBJ1-5, reads DGGITQSPKYLFRKEGQNVTLSCEQNLNHDAMYWYRQDPGQGLRLIYYSQIVNDFQKGDIAEGYSVSREKKESFPLTVTSAQKNPTAFYLCASSLAGRNQPQHFGDGTRLSIL.

As for this clone: The read ends 3 residues early relative to the CDR3; the germline J gene fills the gap. The V gene is TRBV29-1, the J gene TRBJ2-7, with D perhaps TRBD1 (6 bases). Germline lookup yields CDR1 SQVTM and CDR2 ANQGSEA. CDR3 length: 16 amino acids. Trimming shortened V by 7 bases and J by 1 base, and 23 bases separated the two germline ends. CDR3 bases read: TGCAGCGCCGTGGGCCCCAGGGGAACGTCTTCCTACGAG. It is translated as CSAVGPRGTSSYE. From start to end, the CDR3 is CSAVGPRGTSSYEQYF.

As to this clone: The CDR3 goes on 3 residues after the read ends, and that part is filled in from the germline J gene. This chain links TRBV10-3 with TRBJ2-7, with 11 bases that match TRBD1. CDR1 ENHRY and CDR2 SYGVKD come from the germline V gene. With 7 bases clipped from V and 3 bases from J, the junction kept 11 bases outside the gene matches. The CDR3 totals 16 residues. The CDR3 bases that were read are TGTGCCATCACCGCTTACCGGGACAGGGGGGTCTACGAG. As protein: CAITAYRDRGVYE. In full, the CDR3 is CAITAYRDRGVYEQYF.

To note about this clone: The sequenced fragment ends 3 residues before the CDR3 boundary, so the rest is inferred from the germline J gene. V usage is TRBV29-1 and J usage is TRBJ1-1, with 7 bases lining up with TRBD1. Germline V gene sequence: CDR1 SQVTM, CDR2 ANQGSEA. V gave up 5 bases and J gave up 6 bases; unmatched junction bases: 3. This CDR3 contains 11 residues. CDR3 region: CSVTGTAEAFF. The DNA read from the CDR3 is TGCAGCGTTACCGGGACAGCTGAA.

Notes on this clone: The CDR3 end falls 3 residues outside the read, so it is completed with the germline J gene. This chain uses TRBV11-1 with TRBJ2-2; TRBD1 aligns across 8 bases. This CDR3 comprises 15 residues. V trimming: 6 bases; J trimming: 3 bases; junction bases outside the gene matches: 6. CDR1 SGHAT and CDR2 FQDESV come from the germline V gene (reference sequence). The chain's CDR3 is CASRVTGGYTGELFF. The sequenced CDR3 bases are TGTGCCAGCAGAGTAACAGGGGGATACACCGGGGAG.

A word on this clone: The read terminates 3 residues ahead of where the CDR3 ends, so the germline J gene completes it. The V and J genes are TRBV4-2 and TRBJ1-4, with D uncertain. The CDR3 has 13 residues. The V gene lost 1 base and the J gene lost 7 bases, with 7 bases spanning the gap. Germline assignment: CDR1 LGHNA and CDR2 YNFKEQ. The CDR3 spells CASSQGAAEKLFF. The CDR3 bases that were read are TGTGCCAGCAGCCAAGGGGCAGCTGAAAAA.

As concerns this clone: The read ends 3 residues shy of where the CDR3 ends; the end is completed using the germline J gene. J is TRBJ2-1 and V is TRBV7-6; TRBD2 aligns across 13 bases. CDR1 SGHVS and CDR2 FNYEAQ come from the germline V gene. The CDR3 extends over 15 amino acids. Germline trimming cut 8 bases from V and 3 bases from J; bases unmatched to any gene: 4. The sequenced CDR3 bases are TGTGCCAGCGGGGGGACTAGCGGGAACTACAATGAG. Amino acids: CASGGTSGNYNE. In full, the CDR3 is CASGGTSGNYNEQFF.

In the case of this clone: The CDR3 extends 3 residues past the end of the read, so its final part is completed from the germline J gene. J is TRBJ2-7 and V is TRBV29-1; D not resolved. Germline assignment: CDR1 SQVTM and CDR2 ANQGSEA. The CDR3 runs to 13 residues. Between the trimmed V and J ends, which lost 5 bases and 3 bases, there was a span of 14 bases. The sequenced part of the CDR3 DNA is TGCAGCGTTAGTCCCACAGATTACTACGAG. It translates to CSVSPTDYYE. The full CDR3 protein is CSVSPTDYYEQYF.

Turning to this clone: The CDR3 end falls 3 residues outside the read, so it is completed with the germline J gene. This chain connects TRBV5-6 to TRBJ2-3; D not resolved. Trimming left V 3 bases short and J 2 bases short, with 4 bases between. The CDR3 length is 12 residues. CDR1 is SGHDT and CDR2 is YYEEEE in the germline V gene. The CDR3 loop reads CASSSYTDTQYF. Partial CDR3 DNA: TGTGCCAGCAGCTCTTACACAGATACG.

Points on this clone: Read sequence stops 3 residues before the CDR3 end, and the germline J gene provides the missing end. V usage is TRBV19 and J usage is TRBJ1-5; no clear D gene. This CDR3 contains 13 residues. CDR1 and CDR2 from the germline V gene are LNHDA and SQIVND (reference sequence). The V end lost 5 bases, the J end lost 3 bases, and 8 bases lay between the germline ends. CDR3 DNA, as far as it was read: TGTGCCAGTAGTCCGGTCCCCAATCAGCCC. This gives the protein CASSPVPNQP. The whole CDR3 protein reads CASSPVPNQPQHF.

As concerns this clone: The read halts 3 residues ahead of the CDR3 end, with the missing end drawn from the germline J gene. V is TRBV10-3 and J is TRBJ2-3; TRBD2 agrees at 9 bases. The CDR3 length is 16 residues. Germline trimming cut 6 bases from V and 3 bases from J; bases unmatched to any gene: 10. The germline gives CDR1 ENHRY, CDR2 SYGVKD. CDR3 DNA (partial): TGTGCCATCAGGATAGCGGGAGATGATGGGACAGATACG. Protein product: CAIRIAGDDGTDT. The entire CDR3 protein is CAIRIAGDDGTDTQYF.

A note on this clone: The CDR3 end lies 3 residues beyond the end of the read and is filled in from the germline J gene. The chain has TRBV18 and TRBJ1-4; 9 positions match TRBD1. V lost 3 bases and J lost 8; bases outside the gene matches: 10. From germline, CDR1 is KGHSH and CDR2 LQKENI. CDR3 size: 16 residues. The CDR3 is CASSPGAGTGLEKLFF. The sequenced CDR3 bases are TGTGCCAGCTCACCCGGGGCTGGGACAGGGTTGGAAAAA.

Details on this clone: Sequencing ends 3 residues short of the CDR3 end; the germline J gene provides the rest. The chain combines TRBV7-8 with TRBJ2-1, with 9 bases that match TRBD2. After removal of 5 bases from V and 6 bases from J, the junction contained 11 bases not matched to a gene. The CDR3 runs 16 residues. Germline values: CDR1 SGHVS, CDR2 FQNEAQ. The part of the CDR3 DNA that was read is TGTGCCAGCAGCCACCGGGAGGGACTAGCAGGCAATGAG. This translates into CASSHREGLAGNE. The complete CDR3 sequence is CASSHREGLAGNEQFF. The full variable domain, with the rest looked up from reference TRBV7-8 and TRBJ2-1, is GAGVSQSPRYKVAKRGQDVALRCDPISGHVSLFWYQQALGQGPEFLTYFQNEAQLDKSGLPSDRFFAERPEGSVSTLKIQRTQQEDSAVYLCASSHREGLAGNEQFFGPGTRLTVL.

As regards this clone: The read terminates 3 residues before the CDR3 end, so the remaining end is supplied by the germline J gene. V usage is TRBV6-2 or TRBV6-3 and J usage is TRBJ1-2; the D is unclear. This CDR3 region has 12 residues. Germline V gene lookup returns CDR1 MNHEY and CDR2 SVGEGT. V was clipped by 2 bases and J by 2 bases, with 3 bases between them. CDR3 bases read: TGTGCCAGCAGTTACCAAAACTATGGC. The encoded protein is CASSYQNYG. The CDR3, in full, reads CASSYQNYGYTF.

About this clone itself: The sequence runs out 3 residues before the end of the CDR3; the remainder is reconstructed from the germline J gene. The chain carries TRBV7-6 and TRBJ2-1; 9 bases match TRBD2. Per germline, CDR1 SGHVS and CDR2 FNYEAQ. The CDR3 covers 15 residues. V trimming: 1 base; J trimming: 8 bases; junction bases outside the gene matches: 6. The CDR3 bases that were read are TGTGCCAGCAGCTTAGTGGCTAGCGGGAACTATGAG. Its translation: CASSLVASGNYE. Given in full, the CDR3 is CASSLVASGNYEQFF.

In the case of this clone: The sequence runs out 3 residues before the end of the CDR3; the remainder is reconstructed from the germline J gene. The V call is TRBV18, the J call TRBJ2-7; 11 nucleotides agree with TRBD1. CDR1 is KGHSH, CDR2 LQKENI, per germline. The CDR3 is made up of 14 amino acids. V shed 0 bases and J 6 bases; nucleotides not matched to a gene: 1. The sequenced CDR3 bases are TGTGCCAGCTCACCACCGGGACAGGGGGTCGAG. It is translated as CASSPPGQGVE. The CDR3, in full, reads CASSPPGQGVEQYF.

With respect to this clone: The CDR3 extends 3 residues past the end of the read, so its final part is completed from the germline J gene. This specimen includes other DNA sequences encoding the same CDR3. The genes are TRBV6-2 or TRBV6-3 and TRBJ2-1; TRBD2 agrees at 12 bases. V shed 3 bases and J 6 bases; nucleotides not matched to a gene: 3. Germline V CDR1 and CDR2: MNHEY, SVGEGT. The CDR3 length is 15 residues. The CDR3 region is CASSYLAGGINEQFF. The covered CDR3 bases are TGTGCCAGCAGTTATCTAGCGGGAGGGATCAATGAG.

On this clone: The read is 3 residues too short to cover the CDR3 end, so that end is filled in from the germline J gene. This chain uses TRBV19 with TRBJ2-2; the D is unclear. This CDR3 has 11 amino acids. V was clipped by 6 bases and J by 5 bases, with 4 bases between them. The V gene's germline CDR1 is LNHDA and CDR2 SQIVND (reference sequence). CDR3 DNA (partial): TGTGCCAGTAGCTTTACCGGGGAG. Its protein product is CASSFTGE. The whole CDR3 sequence reads CASSFTGELFF.

A note on this clone: The read halts 3 residues ahead of the CDR3 end, with the missing end drawn from the germline J gene. V usage is TRBV29-1 and J usage is TRBJ2-7; 8 bases agree with TRBD1. The CDR3 totals 13 residues. Germline V gene data show CDR1 as SQVTM and CDR2 as ANQGSEA. Losses at the gene ends were 4 bases for V and 6 bases for J; bases not matched to a gene: 8. Here the CDR3 reads CSVGGTGRREQYF. The sequenced CDR3 bases are TGCAGCGTTGGGGGGACAGGCCGCCGCGAG.

Comments on this clone: With the read ending 3 residues before the CDR3 end, the germline J gene is used to fill in that end. The chain couples TRBV29-1 to TRBJ2-1; D unclear. This CDR3 has 12 residues. Trimming shortened V by 5 bases and J by 7 bases, and 12 bases separated the two germline ends. CDR1 and CDR2 from the germline V gene are SQVTM and ANQGSEA. CDR3 DNA, as far as it was read: TGCAGCGTTCTGAGAACTCCGAATGAG. As protein: CSVLRTPNE. The entire CDR3 protein is CSVLRTPNEQFF.

A note on this clone: The read ends 3 residues early relative to the CDR3; the germline J gene fills the gap. The chain links TRBV5-6 to TRBJ1-5; the D is unclear. The germline V and J ends were trimmed by 1 base and 2 bases, with 7 bases remaining between them. The CDR3 is 14 amino acids. CDR1 SGHDT and CDR2 YYEEEE come from the germline V gene. CDR3 DNA, as far as it was read: TGTGCCAGCAGCTTGTTCATTGGCAATCAGCCC. This gives the protein CASSLFIGNQP. The full CDR3 is CASSLFIGNQPQHF.

Comment on this clone: The read ends 3 residues shy of where the CDR3 ends; the end is completed using the germline J gene. The V gene is TRBV6-2 or TRBV6-3, the J gene TRBJ2-7; 7 nucleotides align to TRBD2. V dropped 3 bases and J dropped 4; count of bases not matched to a gene: 6. CDR3 length equals 14 residues. Germline V CDR1 and CDR2: MNHEY, SVGEGT. CDR3 region: CASSYSRETYEQYF. Partial CDR3 DNA: TGTGCCAGCAGTTATTCGCGGGAGACGTACGAG.

Worth noting for this clone: The sequenced fragment ends 3 residues before the CDR3 boundary, so the rest is inferred from the germline J gene. J is TRBJ1-1 and V is TRBV30, with D possibly matching TRBD1 (6 bases). This CDR3 has 13 residues. The V end lost 3 bases, the J end lost 3 bases, and 11 bases lay between the germline ends. The germline CDR1 and CDR2 sequences are GTSNPN and SVGIG (reference sequence). The sequenced part of the CDR3 DNA is TGTGCCTGGAGGCTTACAGGGTACACTGAA. Encoded protein: CAWRLTGYTE. From start to end, the CDR3 is CAWRLTGYTEAFF.

A word on this clone: The read ends 3 residues shy of where the CDR3 ends; the end is completed using the germline J gene. V usage is TRBV7-6 and J usage is TRBJ2-1; D remains ambiguous. V was shortened by 5 bases and J by 4 bases, with 9 bases between the two germline ends. The CDR3 extends over 13 amino acids. Germline CDR1 reads SGHVS; CDR2 reads FNYEAQ. CDR3 bases read: TGTGCCAGCAGCACCAACTGGTACAATGAG. The encoded protein is CASSTNWYNE. The CDR3 as a whole reads CASSTNWYNEQFF.

Points on this clone: From the germline J gene comes the end of the CDR3, since the read stops 3 residues before it. This sequence joins TRBV7-9 and TRBJ1-2, with 7 bases lining up with TRBD1. Germline V CDR1 and CDR2: SEHNR, FQNEAQ (reference sequence). The CDR3 has 13 amino acids. Trimming took 5 bases from V and 6 from J; bases not matched to a gene: 6. The DNA read from the CDR3 is TGTGCCAGCAGCACAGACAGGGACGATGGC. It specifies CASSTDRDDG. The entire CDR3 protein is CASSTDRDDGYTF.

A word on this clone: The read falls 3 residues short of the CDR3 end, and the missing part is taken from the germline J gene. This chain joins TRBV6-4 and TRBJ2-1; 11 nucleotides align to TRBD2. The J segment lost 5 bases and the V segment lost 4 bases, leaving 4 bases of the junction unmatched. Germline V gives CDR1 MRHNA, CDR2 SNTAGT. The CDR3 length is 15 residues. CDR3 bases read: TGTGCCAGCAGTGTAATAGCGGGAGGGAACAATGAG. It codes for CASSVIAGGNNE. The full CDR3 is CASSVIAGGNNEQFF.

Points on this clone: The CDR3 end falls 3 residues outside the read, so it is completed with the germline J gene. V is TRBV6-2 or TRBV6-3 and J is TRBJ1-5; no clear D. Trimming shortened V by 4 bases and J by 7 bases, and 14 bases separated the two germline ends. Germline V gene data show CDR1 as MNHEY and CDR2 as SVGEGT. CDR3 length equals 14 residues. The CDR3 reads CASSWAASPQPQHF. CDR3 bases read: TGTGCCAGCAGTTGGGCCGCTTCTCCACAGCCC.

On this clone: The CDR3 extends 3 residues past the end of the read, so its final part is completed from the germline J gene. J is TRBJ1-2 and V is TRBV2; D perhaps matches TRBD1 (5 bases). Trimming took off 6 bases at V and 0 bases at J, with 14 bases between the two ends. The CDR3 loop spans 15 amino acids. Germline assignment: CDR1 SNHLY and CDR2 FYNNEI. The CDR3 DNA, read in part, is TGTGCCAGCAGCCCAAACAGGTTTTCTAACTATGGC. Amino acid sequence: CASSPNRFSNYG. The complete CDR3 sequence is CASSPNRFSNYGYTF.

About this clone: The read falls 3 residues short of the CDR3 end, and the missing part is taken from the germline J gene. The chain links TRBV19 to TRBJ2-7; TRBD2 matches at 13 bases. The V segment lost 6 bases and the J segment 0 bases; nucleotides outside the gene matches: 5. CDR1 and CDR2 from the germline V gene are LNHDA and SQIVND (reference sequence). The CDR3 spans 16 residues. The CDR3 bases that were read are TGTGCCAGTAGAAGACTAGCGGGAGGCCTCTCCTACGAG. This encodes CASRRLAGGLSYE. The whole CDR3 protein is CASRRLAGGLSYEQYF.